This T cell receptor beta chain was recorded in a study of T cells after yellow fever vaccination. General study points: Clonotypes appearing in both CD4 and CD8 compartments existed, and their share was small. Weaker overall, the secondary response nonetheless peaked faster (day 5 versus 15). Abundant contaminating clonotypes from the bulk population could appear in FACS-sorted repertoires.

This clonotype was detected ten times or more. Its target is not known. TCRdb fed the 5' RACE reads into MiXCR, producing one record per CDR3 protein. The sample has some 390,000 distinct CDR3 sequences; around 6.4% are singletons. The receptor's source is a man aged 30 to 45 who received the YFV17D yellow fever vaccine. The sample here was PBMCs, taken 5 days after the yellow fever booster vaccination.

In nucleotides, the CDR3 is TGCAGCGTTTCCAGGGACACCGGGGAGCTGTTTTTT. It translates to CSVSRDTGELFF. This sequence joins TRBV29-1 and TRBJ2-2; D is possibly TRBD1 (5 bases). V gave up 5 bases and J gave up 3 bases, with 7 bases separating them. The CDR3 extends over 12 amino acids. Germline CDR1 is SQVTM and CDR2 is ANQGSEA.